These 28 T cell receptor beta chains came from one sample sequenced in a study of T cell responses to AZD1222 COVID-19 vaccine listed by TCRdb under 2021. In light of the paper, this sample's time point label describes: baseline before first vaccination. Libraries were built with the immunoSEQ multiplex PCR assay. TCRdb holds this immuneACCESS table with in-frame rearrangements only. Some clones are missing; in checked studies, unresolved V genes explain under half, and the rest has no known cause. Counted in this sample were under 140,000 clones; about 88% of them appeared once. The biggest ten clones account for around 1.6% of the sample. This specimen consisted of peripheral blood, obtained on day 0 of AZD1222 vaccination. The receptors were sampled from an adult in good health.

The chain couples TRBV28 to TRBJ1-2; D uncertain. The V end lost 4 bases, the J end lost 1 base, and 10 bases lay between the germline ends. The CDR3 is 14 amino acids. Germline V lookup: CDR1 MDHEN, CDR2 SYDVKM. The CDR3 here is CASSSVASNYGYTF. The CDR3 DNA reads TGTGCCAGCAGTTCTGTAGCCAGTAACTATGGCTACACCTTC.

The CDR3 loop is CASSFRQFGQSTEAFF. CDR3 bases: TGTGCCAGCAGCTTTCGACAGTTCGGTCAAAGCACTGAAGCTTTCTTT. The V gene is TRBV11-3, the J gene TRBJ1-1; D is perhaps TRBD1 (5 bases). The CDR3 totals 16 residues. Deletions cut 3 bases from V and 4 bases from J, with 18 bases between. Germline assignment: CDR1 SGHNT and CDR2 YENEEA.

The rearrangement uses TRBV5-1 and TRBJ1-1; maybe TRBD1 (5 bases). Germline values: CDR1 SGHRS, CDR2 YFSETQ. V lost 0 bases, J lost 0 bases, and 9 bases lay in between. The CDR3 covers 15 residues. The CDR3, as DNA: TGCGCCAGCAGCTTGGTGGGGGTCTTGAACACTGAAGCTTTCTTT. It yields the protein CASSLVGVLNTEAFF.

The V and J genes are TRBV7-9 and TRBJ1-2; D is unclear. Trimming left V 6 bases short and J 3 bases short, with 14 bases between. Looked up from germline, CDR1 is SEHNR and CDR2 is FQNEAQ (reference sequence). The CDR3 length is 14 residues. The CDR3 here is CASSWSLTDYGYTF. CDR3 DNA: TGTGCCAGCAGTTGGTCCCTCACGGACTATGGCTACACCTTC.

The genes are TRBV13 and TRBJ2-7; a weak D match, TRBD1 (6 bases). Trimming took 5 bases from V and 6 from J, leaving 14 bases between them. The germline V gene has CDR1 PRHDT and CDR2 FYEKMQ (reference sequence). The length of the CDR3 is 13 residues. CDR3 loop: CASSPPRQAEQYF. In DNA form, the CDR3 reads TGTGCCAGCAGCCCCCCCCGACAGGCCGAGCAGTACTTC.

The J gene is TRBJ2-7, the V gene TRBV27, with 8 nucleotides matching TRBD2. From germline, CDR1 is MNHEY and CDR2 SMNVEV (reference sequence). CDR3 size: 17 residues. Trimming at V came to 6 bases and at J to 2 bases, leaving 15 bases not matched to a gene. The chain's CDR3 is CASRSTALAGSTYEQYF. CDR3 in DNA: TGTGCCAGCAGGTCGACAGCTTTAGCGGGAAGTACCTACGAGCAGTACTTC.

V usage is TRBV19 and J usage is TRBJ1-1; D gene unclear. The CDR3 has 13 residues. CDR1 LNHDA and CDR2 SQIVND come from the germline V gene (reference sequence). V lost 5 bases, J lost 4 bases, and 11 bases lay in between. CDR3 region: CASSPRVGTEAFF. For the CDR3, the DNA is TGTGCCAGTAGTCCAAGGGTCGGCACTGAAGCTTTCTTT. The full variable domain, its missing parts supplied by reference TRBV19 and TRBJ1-1, is DGGITQSPKYLFRKEGQNVTLSCEQNLNHDAMYWYRQDPGQGLRLIYYSQIVNDFQKGDIAEGYSVSREKKESFPLTVTSAQKNPTAFYLCASSPRVGTEAFFGQGTRLTVV.

This sequence joins TRBV3-1 (or the pseudogene TRBV3-2) and TRBJ2-7; 8 bases agree with TRBD1. The ends lost 6 bases at V and 2 bases at J; junction bases unmatched: 6. This CDR3 comprises 14 residues. The germline CDR1 and CDR2 sequences are LGHDT and YNNKEL (reference sequence). The CDR3 sequence: CASRGTGQTYEQYF. CDR3 DNA: TGTGCCAGCAGAGGGACAGGCCAGACCTACGAGCAGTACTTC.

The chain recombines TRBV6-5 with TRBJ2-7; D tentatively fits TRBD1 or TRBD2 (5 bases each). CDR1 MNHEY and CDR2 SVGAGI come from the germline V gene. The CDR3 totals 14 residues. V gave up 6 bases and J gave up 2 bases, with 14 bases separating them. DNA for the CDR3: TGTGCCAGCAGCAAAGACAGAGGGGCCTACGAGCAGTACTTC. Translating gives CASSKDRGAYEQYF.

V and J are TRBV4-1 and TRBJ1-1, with D maybe TRBD1 (5 bases). Deletions cut 6 bases from V and 4 bases from J, with 15 bases between. This CDR3 region has 14 residues. Germline CDR1 is MGHRA and CDR2 is YSYEKL. Written as DNA, the CDR3 is TGCGCCAGCAGACAATCGATGGGGGGCACTGAAGCTTTCTTT. It translates to CASRQSMGGTEAFF.

This chain links TRBV6-5 with TRBJ1-1, with a tentative D call TRBD1 (5 bases). Trimming left V 5 bases short and J 7 bases short, with 17 bases between. Germline values: CDR1 MNHEY, CDR2 SVGAGI. The CDR3 is made up of 14 amino acids. CDR3 nucleotide sequence: TGTGCCAGCAGTCCCCAACTATACAGGAGTGAAGCTTTCTTT. Protein product: CASSPQLYRSEAFF.

This chain connects TRBV30 to TRBJ1-1, with TRBD1 identical over 7 bases. The CDR3 sequence is 15 residues long. Germline assignment: CDR1 GTSNPN and CDR2 SVGIG (reference sequence). V shed 1 base and J 10 bases; nucleotides not matched to a gene: 15. Written as DNA, the CDR3 is TGTGCCTGGAGTGATCGAGGGGGCGCGGGAGTAGTAGCTTTCTTT. Translated: CAWSDRGGAGVVAFF.

The gene calls are TRBV11-3 and TRBJ2-7, with D hard to call. Germline V CDR1 and CDR2: SGHNT, YENEEA. The germline V and J ends were trimmed by 5 bases and 3 bases, with 11 bases remaining between them. This CDR3 has 13 amino acids. CDR3 coding DNA: TGTGCCAGCAGCCAAGCCCACCGCTACGAGCAGTACTTC. Its translation is CASSQAHRYEQYF. Variable domain in full (rest from reference TRBV11-3 and TRBJ2-7): EAGVVQSPRYKIIEKKQPVAFWCNPISGHNTLYWYLQNLGQGPELLIRYENEEAVDDSQLPKDRFSAERLKGVDSTLKIQPAELGDSAVYLCASSQAHRYEQYFGPGTRLTVT.

This chain connects TRBV10-3 to TRBJ2-7; no clear D gene. The CDR3 contains 15 residues. Germline V gene lookup returns CDR1 ENHRY and CDR2 SYGVKD. V shed 4 bases and J shed 0 bases, with 13 bases lying between them. DNA of the CDR3: TGTGCCATCAGTGCGGAGAGGAAGAGCTCCTACGAGCAGTACTTC. Translation: CAISAERKSSYEQYF.

J is TRBJ2-5 and V is TRBV19; the D is unclear. Between the trimmed V and J ends, which lost 4 bases and 0 bases, there was a span of 6 bases. Germline V gene lookup returns CDR1 LNHDA and CDR2 SQIVND (reference sequence). This CDR3 has 13 amino acids. This chain's CDR3 is CASSNKYQETQYF. In DNA, the CDR3 is TGTGCCAGTAGTAACAAGTACCAAGAGACCCAGTACTTC.

This chain links TRBV15 with TRBJ1-2; 7 nucleotides agree with TRBD1. CDR1 is LNHNV, CDR2 YYDKDF, per germline (reference sequence). The length of the CDR3 is 15 residues. After removal of 3 bases from V and 3 bases from J, the junction contained 7 bases not matched to a gene. CDR3 coding DNA: TGTGCCACCAGCAGGGGTAGACAGGGAGACTATGGCTACACCTTC. As protein: CATSRGRQGDYGYTF.

The chain employs TRBV5-1 and TRBJ2-3; no firm D call. V gave up 1 base and J gave up 2 bases, with 11 bases separating them. Germline assignment: CDR1 SGHRS and CDR2 YFSETQ. The CDR3 sequence is 15 residues long. The DNA of the CDR3 is TGCGCCAGCAGCTTGCAGGAGCCCGCCACAGATACGCAGTATTTT. Protein: CASSLQEPATDTQYF.

The V gene is TRBV4-1, the J gene TRBJ1-4, with 7 positions matching TRBD1. The CDR3 sequence is 16 residues long. The germline CDR1 and CDR2 sequences are MGHRA and YSYEKL. Losses at the gene ends were 4 bases for V and 7 bases for J; bases not matched to a gene: 12. Written as DNA, the CDR3 is TGCGCCAGCAGCCTATCGCCGGGACAGCCTTTTGAAAAACTGTTTTTT. This encodes CASSLSPGQPFEKLFF.

The rearrangement links TRBV4-1 to TRBJ2-7; D tentatively reads TRBD1 or TRBD2 (5 bases each). This CDR3 spans 14 amino acids. Looked up from germline, CDR1 is MGHRA and CDR2 is YSYEKL. Between the trimmed V and J ends, which lost 0 bases and 3 bases, there was a span of 9 bases. This CDR3 reads CASSQEGRLYEQYF. DNA for the CDR3: TGCGCCAGCAGCCAAGAGGGACGGCTCTACGAGCAGTACTTC.

CDR3 sequence: CASSSGGGHYEQYF. As DNA, the CDR3 is TGCGCCAGCAGCTCGGGAGGGGGGCACTACGAGCAGTACTTC. The V gene is TRBV5-1, the J gene TRBJ2-7, with 8 positions matching TRBD2. The V segment lost 3 bases and the J segment 3 bases; nucleotides outside the gene matches: 5. The CDR3 covers 14 residues. Germline V gene sequence: CDR1 SGHRS, CDR2 YFSETQ. The whole variable domain, filled in from reference TRBV5-1 and TRBJ2-7, reads KAGVTQTPRYLIKTRGQQVTLSCSPISGHRSVSWYQQTPGQGLQFLFEYFSETQRNKGNFPGRFSGRQFSNSRSEMNVSTLELGDSALYLCASSSGGGHYEQYFGPGTRLTVT.

This clone has a handful of counts. V gene TRBV6-5 combines with J gene TRBJ1-1, with TRBD1 matching 7 bases. Germline V gene lookup returns CDR1 MNHEY and CDR2 SVGAGI. The CDR3 runs to 12 residues. Losses at the gene ends were 4 bases for V and 11 bases for J; bases not matched to a gene: 7. For the CDR3, the DNA is TGTGCCAGCAGTTTTCCGACAGGGTTGGCTTTCTTT. Encoded protein: CASSFPTGLAFF.

The genes are TRBV9 and TRBJ2-5; either TRBD1 or TRBD2 may fit D (5 bases each). The ends were cut back, 0 bases at V and 1 base at J, with 13 bases in the middle. Per germline, CDR1 SGDLS and CDR2 YYNGEE. CDR3 length: 16 residues. CDR3: CASSVGFRDGQETQYF. The CDR3 DNA reads TGTGCCAGCAGCGTAGGCTTTAGGGACGGCCAAGAGACCCAGTACTTC.

The J gene is TRBJ2-1, the V gene TRBV11-3; D remains ambiguous. This CDR3 has 12 amino acids. Trimming took off 5 bases at V and 9 bases at J, with 11 bases between the two ends. CDR1 is SGHNT, CDR2 YENEEA, per germline. The CDR3 loop reads CASSALGGEQFF. DNA of the CDR3: TGTGCCAGCAGCGCCTTGGGCGGTGAGCAGTTCTTC.

J is TRBJ1-2 and V is TRBV19; the D is unclear. This CDR3 is 13 amino acids long. Germline CDR1 is LNHDA and CDR2 is SQIVND (reference sequence). V gave up 7 bases and J gave up 8 bases, with 17 bases separating them. CDR3 residues: CASTASWVGGYTF. CDR3 coding DNA: TGTGCCAGTACCGCATCCTGGGTCGGAGGCTACACCTTC.

The rearrangement joins TRBV19 to TRBJ2-5; 12 bases agree with TRBD2. This CDR3 is built from 15 residues. The V gene end was trimmed by 3 bases and the J gene end by 4 bases; junction bases not matched to a gene: 3. CDR1 LNHDA and CDR2 SQIVND come from the germline V gene (reference sequence). DNA of the CDR3: TGTGCCAGTAGTATGCTAGCGGGGGGGAGAGAGACCCAGTACTTC. Translation: CASSMLAGGRETQYF.

This rearrangement joins TRBV30 to TRBJ1-6; D not certain. Trimming removed 0 bases from V and 5 bases from J, with 5 bases in between. The V gene's germline CDR1 is GTSNPN and CDR2 SVGIG (reference sequence). The CDR3 spans 13 residues. The CDR3 protein is CAWSVANNSPLHF. DNA of the CDR3: TGTGCCTGGAGTGTGGCCAATAATTCACCCCTCCACTTT.

The J gene is TRBJ2-1, the V gene TRBV2; D gene ambiguous. The CDR3 runs to 13 residues. The V gene lost 5 bases and the J gene lost 4 bases, with 9 bases spanning the gap. CDR1 is SNHLY, CDR2 FYNNEI, per germline. The CDR3 bases are TGTGCCAGCAGTCAGGTGGCGTACAATGAGCAGTTCTTC. Protein sequence: CASSQVAYNEQFF.

The chain recombines TRBV5-1 with TRBJ2-7; D might be TRBD1 (5 bases). The CDR3 runs to 14 residues. CDR1 is SGHRS, CDR2 YFSETQ, per germline. Trimming shortened V by 5 bases and J by 6 bases, and 18 bases separated the two germline ends. CDR3 nucleotide sequence: TGCGCCAGCAGTTTTAACACAGGCGCCAGCGAGCAGTACTTC. It translates to CASSFNTGASEQYF.